This TCR beta chain appears in the sequencing data of a study of T cell responses to AZD1222 COVID-19 vaccine. The junction had 4 bases not matched to a gene; V was cut back by 4 bases and J by 6 bases. Germline CDR1 is SGHRS and CDR2 is YFSETQ. The CDR3 contains 13 residues. The assay was immunoSEQ multiplex PCR, and TCRdb's table has in-frame clones only and misses some. The sample has 150,000 or so clones, roughly 90% seen once. Study-wide points: Only after the peak T cell response were repertoires sampled.

On this clone: Its antigen remains unknown.

This specimen consisted of peripheral blood, obtained on day 0 of AZD1222 vaccination. This chain joins TRBV5-1 and TRBJ1-2, with TRBD1 matching 9 bases. This sequence originates from an adult in good health. CDR3 bases: TGCGCCAGCAGCACGGGACAGGGAAATGGCTACACCTTC. This codes for CASSTGQGNGYTF.